A single sample gave rise to the 26 T cell receptor beta chains below, sequenced in a study of beta chain features in type 1 diabetes. TCRB transcripts that were expressed got sequenced, as all of the isolated RNA had been reverse transcribed. The assay was immunoSEQ multiplex PCR, and TCRdb's table has in-frame clones only and misses some. The sample has about 620,000 clones, 15% to 19% seen once. Sequences were obtained from naive CD4+ T cells from blood. The source of these receptors is a man aged 18 to 35 in good health.

The chain links TRBV7-8 to TRBJ1-2; TRBD1 matches at 8 bases. V shed 5 bases, J shed 4 bases, and the junction held 15 bases outside the gene matches. The germline V gene has CDR1 SGHVS and CDR2 FQNEAQ. This CDR3 comprises 17 residues. The CDR3 region has the DNA TGTGCCAGCAGCGACCCGTTCAGGGGGCAGCTAGGCTATGGCTACACCTTC. Its protein is CASSDPFRGQLGYGYTF.

This clone turned up a few times. The rearrangement links TRBV5-1 to TRBJ2-2; D might be TRBD2 (5 bases). The CDR3 spans 14 residues. Germline CDR1 SGHRS, CDR2 YFSETQ. Trimming cost V 0 bases and J 4 bases, with 7 bases left between them. The CDR3 DNA follows: TGCGCCAGCAGCTTGGACAGCGGCACCGGGGAGCTGTTTTTT. Protein sequence: CASSLDSGTGELFF.

The chain uses TRBV11-2 and TRBJ1-1, with D unresolved. V lost 1 base to trimming and J lost 4 bases, with 4 bases between them. Germline values: CDR1 SGHAT, CDR2 FQNNGV. CDR3 length equals 12 residues. The CDR3 sequence: CASSLGVTEAFF. As DNA, the CDR3 is TGTGCCAGCAGCTTAGGGGTCACTGAAGCTTTCTTT.

DNA of the CDR3: TGTGCCATCAGGACCGGGATAAGCTCCTACGAGCAGTACTTC. It codes for CAIRTGISSYEQYF. V gene TRBV10-3 combines with J gene TRBJ2-7, with D tentatively TRBD2 (5 bases). V lost 6 bases, J lost 0 bases, and 12 bases lay in between. The CDR3 loop spans 14 amino acids. Germline V lookup: CDR1 ENHRY, CDR2 SYGVKD.

This clone was counted only a few times. Here the CDR3 omits its conserved ending phenylalanine or tryptophan, so a read error is the likely source. The limits of the CDR3 on the DNA are not certain, so only TCRdb's listed CDR3 is given. The V call is TRBV30, the J call TRBJ1-1; TRBD1 is taken as the D call from the table, unchecked against the DNA. Germline CDR1 is GTSNPN and CDR2 is SVGIG (reference sequence). The CDR3 is 13 residues long, counting both termini. CDR3 region: CAWSAIGSRSRGL.

A few counts support this clone. The rearrangement links TRBV4-3 to TRBJ2-1, with TRBD1 matching over 8 bases. CDR1 LGHNA and CDR2 YSLEER come from the germline V gene. V lost 0 bases to trimming and J lost 0 bases; unmatched junction nucleotides: 10. This CDR3 is built from 19 residues. The DNA of the CDR3 is TGCGCCAGCAGCCAAGATCCCCGACGGGGACAGGACTCCTACAATGAGCAGTTCTTC. Translated, it gives CASSQDPRRGQDSYNEQFF.

This chain joins TRBV7-3 and TRBJ2-2, with 8 bases matching TRBD1. With 5 bases clipped from V and 4 bases from J, the junction kept 6 bases outside the gene matches. This CDR3 is built from 15 residues. Germline V lookup: CDR1 SGHTA, CDR2 FQGTGA. The DNA for the CDR3 is TGTGCCAGCAGCCCCCGGACAGGGTCCACCGGGGAGCTGTTTTTT. Translating gives CASSPRTGSTGELFF.

In its sample, this clone was seen a few times. The gene calls are TRBV9 and TRBJ1-2, with D hard to call. The CDR3 is made up of 14 amino acids. V was clipped by 1 base and J by 8 bases, with 15 bases between them. Germline assignment: CDR1 SGDLS and CDR2 YYNGEE. CDR3 DNA: TGTGCCAGCAGCGTAAGGAGCGCCTCATGGGGCTACACCTTC. Protein product: CASSVRSASWGYTF. The variable domain in full, completed from reference TRBV9 and TRBJ1-2, reads DSGVTQTPKHLITATGQRVTLRCSPRSGDLSVYWYQQSLDQGLQFLIQYYNGEERAKGNILERFSAQQFPDLHSELNLSSLELGDSALYFCASSVRSASWGYTFGSGTRLTVV.

This clone has more than one count but fewer than ten. The genes are TRBV27 and TRBJ1-1; perhaps TRBD1 as D (5 bases). V gave up 3 bases and J gave up 4 bases, with 21 bases separating them. This CDR3 spans 17 amino acids. Germline-derived CDR1 and CDR2 are MNHEY and SMNVEV (reference sequence). The CDR3 DNA follows: TGTGCCAGCAGTTTCCGGTTGGTTGGGGACTGGGGCACTGAAGCTTTCTTT. This codes for CASSFRLVGDWGTEAFF.

This clone was counted between two and nine times. The chain carries TRBV19 and TRBJ2-7; tentatively, D is TRBD1 or TRBD2 (5 bases each). The CDR3 spans 14 residues. Germline V CDR1 and CDR2: LNHDA, SQIVND (reference sequence). The ends were cut back, 5 bases at V and 2 bases at J, with 13 bases in the middle. The CDR3 spells CASSRGSPPYEQYF. In nucleotides, the CDR3 is TGTGCCAGTAGTCGGGGCAGTCCCCCCTACGAGCAGTACTTC.

A few counts support this clone. CDR3 sequence: CASSLARQNPQETQYF. For the CDR3, the DNA is TGCGCCAGCAGCTTGGCCCGACAGAACCCACAAGAGACCCAGTACTTC. The chain employs TRBV5-1 and TRBJ2-5, with a weak D call TRBD1 (5 bases). The germline V gene has CDR1 SGHRS and CDR2 YFSETQ. Trimming shortened V by 0 bases and J by 2 bases, and 14 bases separated the two germline ends. This CDR3 has 16 residues.

In its sample, this clone was seen a few times. V is TRBV5-4 and J is TRBJ1-1, with D uncertain. The V end lost 3 bases, the J end lost 5 bases, and 14 bases lay between the germline ends. Germline assignment: CDR1 SGHNT and CDR2 YYREEE (reference sequence). The length of the CDR3 is 14 residues. CDR3 coding DNA: TGTGCCAGCAGCTCCCTATCGACTGCGACTGAAGCTTTCTTT. This gives the protein CASSSLSTATEAFF. The whole variable domain, filled in from reference TRBV5-4 and TRBJ1-1, reads ETGVTQSPTHLIKTRGQQVTLRCSSQSGHNTVSWYQQALGQGPQFIFQYYREEENGRGNFPPRFSGLQFPNYSSELNVNALELDDSALYLCASSSLSTATEAFFGQGTRLTVV.

The chain recombines TRBV6-1 with TRBJ2-1, with 7 positions matching TRBD1. The CDR3 runs to 12 residues. Germline V gene data show CDR1 as MNHNS and CDR2 as SASEGT. After removal of 6 bases from V and 5 bases from J, the junction contained 1 base not matched to a gene. CDR3 in DNA: TGTGCCAGCAGGGACAGGAACAATGAGCAGTTCTTC. As protein: CASRDRNNEQFF.

The chain's CDR3 is CASRATGTEAFF. DNA of the CDR3: TGTGCCAGCAGGGCGACAGGGACTGAAGCTTTCTTT. The genes are TRBV7-9 and TRBJ1-1, with 7 positions matching TRBD1. J lost 5 bases, V lost 6 bases, and 3 bases had no gene match. This CDR3 spans 12 amino acids. Germline CDR1 and CDR2: SEHNR and FQNEAQ (reference sequence).

The V call is TRBV7-6, the J call TRBJ2-1; D gene unclear. The V end lost 1 base, the J end lost 5 bases, and 9 bases lay between the germline ends. Germline loops: CDR1 SGHVS, CDR2 FNYEAQ. The CDR3 is 14 amino acids. The CDR3 sequence: CASSLVRKNNEQFF. CDR3 DNA: TGTGCCAGCAGCTTAGTGCGGAAGAACAATGAGCAGTTCTTC.

The V call is TRBV5-4, the J call TRBJ2-5, with D perhaps given as TRBD1 or TRBD2 (6 bases each). Germline V gene lookup returns CDR1 SGHNT and CDR2 YYREEE (reference sequence). This CDR3 is 14 amino acids long. V was pared by 3 bases and J by 2 bases, with 11 bases between. This chain's CDR3 is CASSWGGQQETQYF. The CDR3 nucleotides are TGTGCCAGCAGCTGGGGAGGACAGCAAGAGACCCAGTACTTC.

The chain carries TRBV10-3 and TRBJ2-1, with 10 bases that match TRBD1. In germline, CDR1 is ENHRY, CDR2 SYGVKD. There are 15 residues in the CDR3. With 10 bases clipped from V and 4 bases from J, the junction kept 10 bases outside the gene matches. The CDR3 protein is CASGGGTGVYNEQFF. The CDR3 DNA follows: TGTGCCAGCGGGGGTGGGACAGGGGTTTACAATGAGCAGTTCTTC.

This clone was observed a few times. The chain is built from TRBV4-3 and TRBJ2-3; no reliable D call. The CDR3 has 13 residues. Trimming pared 0 bases from V and 4 bases from J, leaving 5 bases between. From germline, CDR1 is LGHNA and CDR2 YSLEER. The DNA of the CDR3 is TGCGCCAGCAGCCAAGACTCGGCAGATACGCAGTATTTT. Protein sequence: CASSQDSADTQYF.

This clone was detected only a few times. V usage is TRBV19 and J usage is TRBJ2-3; 7 bases map to TRBD1. CDR1 is LNHDA, CDR2 SQIVND, per germline (reference sequence). This CDR3 has 13 amino acids. With V trimmed by 9 bases and J by 5 bases, 8 bases remained unmatched. The CDR3 loop is CASRGQRIDTQYF. The CDR3 DNA sequence: TGTGCCAGCCGGGGACAGCGCATAGATACGCAGTATTTT.

The chain joins TRBV7-3 to TRBJ2-7, with D perhaps TRBD1 (6 bases). The germline V gene encodes CDR1 SGHTA and CDR2 FQGTGA. The CDR3 is 13 residues long. The V end was cut by 6 bases, the J end by 2 bases, with 11 bases between. The CDR3 region has the DNA TGTGCCAGCAGTCGACAGGCGACCTACGAGCAGTACTTC. This codes for CASSRQATYEQYF.

This clone occurred a few times. The chain is built from TRBV2 and TRBJ2-2; the D is unclear. The V gene lost 0 bases and the J gene lost 2 bases, with 1 base spanning the gap. The CDR3 sequence is 13 residues long. The V gene's germline CDR1 is SNHLY and CDR2 FYNNEI. The DNA for the CDR3 is TGTGCCAGCAGTGAAGCCAACACCGGGGAGCTGTTTTTT. Protein sequence: CASSEANTGELFF.

V is TRBV2 and J is TRBJ2-5; 7 bases match TRBD2. The length of the CDR3 is 15 residues. The V gene's germline CDR1 is SNHLY and CDR2 FYNNEI. V shed 4 bases and J 5 bases; nucleotides not matched to a gene: 10. CDR3 residues: CASSVRAGIGETQYF. CDR3 coding DNA: TGTGCCAGCAGTGTCCGAGCGGGAATAGGGGAGACCCAGTACTTC.

The chain joins TRBV6-5 to TRBJ2-1; the D is unclear. V was shortened by 2 bases and J by 6 bases, with 11 bases between the two germline ends. Germline CDR1 MNHEY, CDR2 SVGAGI. The CDR3 length is 14 residues. DNA of the CDR3: TGTGCCAGCAGTTACAATTGGGATACCAATGAGCAGTTCTTC. This gives the protein CASSYNWDTNEQFF.

The chain couples TRBV29-1 to TRBJ2-7; D not certain. The germline CDR1 and CDR2 sequences are SQVTM and ANQGSEA. Trimming shortened V by 1 base and J by 0 bases, and 7 bases separated the two germline ends. This CDR3 is built from 13 residues. The CDR3 nucleotides read TGCAGCGTTGAAGTTCAGAGCTCCTACGAGCAGTACTTC. Translation gives CSVEVQSSYEQYF.

The gene calls are TRBV27 and TRBJ2-5; TRBD1 agrees at 8 bases. The CDR3 is 13 amino acids. Unmatched junction bases numbered 9, after V lost 10 bases and J lost 5 bases. Germline V gene data show CDR1 as MNHEY and CDR2 as SMNVEV (reference sequence). CDR3 loop: CAIGRGLGETQYF. The CDR3 region has the DNA TGTGCCATCGGCAGGGGGCTAGGGGAGACCCAGTACTTC.

Only a few counts were recorded for this clone. This CDR3 reads CASSWARGGKLFF. The CDR3 DNA reads TGTGCCAGCAGCTGGGCCAGGGGAGGGAAACTGTTTTTT. The chain employs TRBV7-9 and TRBJ1-4, with TRBD1 as a possible D gene (6 bases). Germline-derived CDR1 and CDR2 are SEHNR and FQNEAQ (reference sequence). The ends were cut back, 4 bases at V and 11 bases at J, with 14 bases in the middle. The CDR3 runs to 13 residues.